Only a few counts were recorded for the clone carrying this T cell receptor beta chain. Its antigen remains unknown. The entry originates in a study of T cells in Graves' hyperthyroidism and ophthalmopathy. The study based diagnoses on clinical symptoms, serum thyroxine and TRAb, thyroid ultrasound and orbital computed tomography. Out of over 7.5 ml of fresh peripheral blood came the PBMCs. Study-wide findings and caveats: Ophthalmopathy, as predicted by the model, came a median around 6 months after the prediction. Among thyroid clonotypes expanded above 0.001, most also appeared in blood.

J lost 4 bases, V lost 3 bases, and 10 bases had no gene match. Germline assignment: CDR1 SGDLS and CDR2 YYNGEE. The CDR3 is 16 residues long. Amplification targeted TCR beta CDR3 regions from RNA transcripts. HTBI primers were the set used in a first-round RT-PCR of the TCR CDR3. TCRdb re-called the multiplex PCR reads through MiXCR, storing one row per CDR3 protein. This sample has more than 300,000 distinct CDR3 sequences; roughly 14% occur once, and the top ten carry approximately 23%. The specimen was blood. The receptor comes from a woman aged 25 to 39 with Graves' hyperthyroidism. The V gene is TRBV9, the J gene TRBJ1-3; 7 nucleotides line up with TRBD1. CDR3 DNA: TGTGCCAGCAGCGCGACAGGGCAAGCGCTCGGAAACACCATATATTTT. Translating it yields CASSATGQALGNTIYF.